This TCR beta chain was found in a study of blood T cell repertoires in COVID-19. Data came from immunoSEQ multiplex PCR; TCRdb stores just in-frame clones and leaves some out. This table holds around 94,000 clones, just under 85% found once. Trimming left V 3 bases short and J 4 bases short, with 10 bases between. CDR3 length: 13 residues. CDR1 is SQVTM, CDR2 ANQGSEA, per germline. This clone was picked up a small number of times. The V call is TRBV29-1, the J call TRBJ2-1; no clear D. Sequencing was performed on peripheral blood. The source of this sequence is a middle-aged man with acute or convalescent COVID-19. The CDR3 protein is CSVEGTRYNEQFF. The CDR3 DNA sequence: TGCAGCGTTGAGGGCACCAGATACAATGAGCAGTTCTTC.